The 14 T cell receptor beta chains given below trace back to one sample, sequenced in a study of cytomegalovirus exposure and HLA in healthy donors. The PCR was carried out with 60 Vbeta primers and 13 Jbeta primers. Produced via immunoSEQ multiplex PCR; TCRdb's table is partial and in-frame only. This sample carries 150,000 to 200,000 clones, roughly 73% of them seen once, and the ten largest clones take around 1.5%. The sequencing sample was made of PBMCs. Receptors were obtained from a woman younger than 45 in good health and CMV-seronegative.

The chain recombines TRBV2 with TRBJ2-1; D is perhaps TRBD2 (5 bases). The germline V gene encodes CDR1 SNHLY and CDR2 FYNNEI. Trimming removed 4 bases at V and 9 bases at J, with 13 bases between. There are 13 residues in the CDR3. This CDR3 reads CASSVEGGGEQFF. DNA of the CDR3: TGTGCCAGCAGTGTAGAGGGTGGTGGTGAGCAGTTCTTC.

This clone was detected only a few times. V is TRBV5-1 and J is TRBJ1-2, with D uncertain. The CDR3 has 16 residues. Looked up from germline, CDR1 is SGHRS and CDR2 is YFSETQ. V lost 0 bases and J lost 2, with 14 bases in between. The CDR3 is CASSLASYSSNYGYTF. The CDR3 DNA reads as TGCGCCAGCAGCTTGGCCTCTTACAGTTCAAACTATGGCTACACCTTC. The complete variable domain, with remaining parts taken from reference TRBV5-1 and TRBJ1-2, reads KAGVTQTPRYLIKTRGQQVTLSCSPISGHRSVSWYQQTPGQGLQFLFEYFSETQRNKGNFPGRFSGRQFSNSRSEMNVSTLELGDSALYLCASSLASYSSNYGYTFGSGTRLTVV.

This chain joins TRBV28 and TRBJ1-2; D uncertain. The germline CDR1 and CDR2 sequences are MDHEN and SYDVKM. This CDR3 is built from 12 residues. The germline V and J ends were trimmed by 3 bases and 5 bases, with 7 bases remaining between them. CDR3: CASSLREYGYTF. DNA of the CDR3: TGTGCCAGCAGTTTGCGGGAGTATGGCTACACCTTC.

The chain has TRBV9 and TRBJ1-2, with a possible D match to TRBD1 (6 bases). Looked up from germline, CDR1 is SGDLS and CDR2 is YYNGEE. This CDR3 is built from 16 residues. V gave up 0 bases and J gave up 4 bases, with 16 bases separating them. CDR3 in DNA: TGTGCCAGCAGCGTAGGGGGGACACCGGGCGTCTATGGCTACACCTTC. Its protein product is CASSVGGTPGVYGYTF.

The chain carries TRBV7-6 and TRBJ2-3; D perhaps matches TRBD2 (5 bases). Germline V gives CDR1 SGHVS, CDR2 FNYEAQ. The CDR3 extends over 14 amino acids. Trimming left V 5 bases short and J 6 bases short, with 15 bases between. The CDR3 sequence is CASSLLGMRDTQYF. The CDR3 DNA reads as TGTGCCAGCAGCCTACTAGGGATGCGGGATACGCAGTATTTT.

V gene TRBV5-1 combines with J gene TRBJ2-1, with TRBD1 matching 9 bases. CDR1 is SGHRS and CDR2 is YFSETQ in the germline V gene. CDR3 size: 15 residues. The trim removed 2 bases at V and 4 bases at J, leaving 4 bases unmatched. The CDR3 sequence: CASSLWTGVYNEQFF. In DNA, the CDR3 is TGCGCCAGCAGCTTATGGACAGGGGTATACAATGAGCAGTTCTTC.

CDR3 residues: CASSSGQGGTNEKLFF. CDR3 in DNA: TGTGCCAGCAGCTCGGGACAGGGTGGAACTAATGAAAAACTGTTTTTT. The chain has TRBV11-2 and TRBJ1-4, with 9 nucleotides matching TRBD1. J lost 1 base, V lost 4 bases, and 4 bases had no gene match. Per the germline V gene, CDR1 is SGHAT and CDR2 is FQNNGV. The CDR3 is made up of 16 amino acids.

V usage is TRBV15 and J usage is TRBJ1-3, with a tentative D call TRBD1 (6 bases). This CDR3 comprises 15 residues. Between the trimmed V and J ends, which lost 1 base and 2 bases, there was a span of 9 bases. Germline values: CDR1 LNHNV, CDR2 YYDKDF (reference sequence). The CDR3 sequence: CATSRGGGTGNTIYF. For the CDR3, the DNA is TGTGCCACCAGCAGAGGGGGGGGCACTGGAAACACCATATATTTT.

CDR3: CASSAVDTQYF. In DNA, the CDR3 is TGTGCCAGCAGTGCAGTAGATACGCAGTATTTT. V gene TRBV2 combines with J gene TRBJ2-3; no reliable D call. The germline V gene encodes CDR1 SNHLY and CDR2 FYNNEI. This CDR3 has 11 residues. V was pared by 4 bases and J by 5 bases, with 4 bases between.

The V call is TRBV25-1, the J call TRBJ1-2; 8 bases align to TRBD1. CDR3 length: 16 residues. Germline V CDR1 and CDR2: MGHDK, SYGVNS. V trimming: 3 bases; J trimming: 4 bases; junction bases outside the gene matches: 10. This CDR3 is CASSDSGTGGVYGYTF. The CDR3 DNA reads TGTGCCAGCAGTGATTCCGGAACAGGGGGGGTCTATGGCTACACCTTC.

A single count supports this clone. The CDR3 protein is CASSHEPGSEQYF. The CDR3 bases are TGTGCCAGCAGCCATGAACCCGGGAGTGAGCAGTACTTC. The gene calls are TRBV5-4 and TRBJ2-7, with D possibly being TRBD2 (6 bases). The germline V gene has CDR1 SGHNT and CDR2 YYREEE (reference sequence). The CDR3 spans 13 residues. V lost 4 bases and J lost 7, with 15 bases in between.

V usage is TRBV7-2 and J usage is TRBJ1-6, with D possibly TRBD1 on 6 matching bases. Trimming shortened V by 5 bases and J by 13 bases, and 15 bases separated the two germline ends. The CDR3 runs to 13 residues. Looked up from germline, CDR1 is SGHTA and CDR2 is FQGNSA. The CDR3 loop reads CASSPQRGGPLHF. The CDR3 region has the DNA TGTGCCAGCAGCCCCCAAAGGGGGGGGCCCCTCCACTTT. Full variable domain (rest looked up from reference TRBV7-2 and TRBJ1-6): GAGVSQSPSNKVTEKGKDVELRCDPISGHTALYWYRQSLGQGLEFLIYFQGNSAPDKSGLPSDRFSAERTGGSVSTLTIQRTQQEDSAVYLCASSPQRGGPLHFGNGTRLTVT.

CDR3 in amino acids: CASSLELPGQGGGGYTF. Here the CDR3 DNA reads TGTGCCAGCAGTTTAGAATTACCGGGACAGGGGGGAGGTGGCTACACCTTC. The chain is built from TRBV28 and TRBJ1-2, with 11 bases lining up with TRBD1. Germline V gene data show CDR1 as MDHEN and CDR2 as SYDVKM. V dropped 2 bases and J dropped 7; count of bases not matched to a gene: 12. The CDR3 is 17 amino acids.

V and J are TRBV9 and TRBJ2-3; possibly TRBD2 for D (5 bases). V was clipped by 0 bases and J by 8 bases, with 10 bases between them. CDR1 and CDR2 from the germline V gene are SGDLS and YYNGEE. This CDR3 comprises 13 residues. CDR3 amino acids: CASSVGELGTQYF. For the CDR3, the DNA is TGTGCCAGCAGCGTAGGGGAGTTGGGTACGCAGTATTTT.